Listed here is a single TCR beta chain. Its cognate antigen is unknown. The germline V gene has CDR1 MNHNY and CDR2 SVGAGI (reference sequence). The CDR3 consists of 15 residues. The germline V and J ends were trimmed by 6 bases and 6 bases, with 20 bases remaining between them. The data were taken from a study of T cell responses to AZD1222 COVID-19 vaccine. The method was immunoSEQ multiplex PCR; TCRdb's version includes in-frame clones alone and lacks a portion of them. The sample shows around 140,000 clones, approximately 90% of them seen only once. Study results and limitations: Repertoires were obtained only post-peak T cell response. Variant regions that are unmutated are reportedly the target of nearly half of spike-specific TCRs. The study found vaccine-associated CD4 TCRs spanning spike, dominant at 160-218 and 743-854.

Sequencing was performed on peripheral blood, taken on day 0 of AZD1222 vaccination. V and J are TRBV6-6 and TRBJ1-2, with a possible D match to TRBD1 (6 bases). This receptor was taken from an adult in good health. The CDR3 reads CASRERDGGQHGYTF. As DNA, the CDR3 is TGTGCCAGCAGAGAGAGAGATGGGGGGCAGCATGGCTACACCTTC.